The clone carrying this T cell receptor (beta chain) was counted ten times or more. Its antigen remains unknown. Study-level findings and limits: Tumor-infiltrating Treg TCR alpha and beta sequences overlapped most with tumor naive CD4+ T cells, then blood naive. Tumor memory CD4+ T cell TCR gene usage was found to cluster with blood and lymph node memory CD4+ cells and with lymph node naive CD4+ cells. Whole repertoires were not studied in the larger cohort, only one V-J beta rearrangement.

Constant-region reverse primers amplified full-length variable regions, followed by semi-nested Nested Universal Primer A PCR. One entry per CDR3 protein results from TCRdb running MiXCR on the 5' RACE reads. This sample yields around 34,000 distinct CDR3 sequences, of which approximately 30% are seen a single time; less than 2.5% belongs to the top ten. The CDR3 length is 12 residues. Germline V CDR1 and CDR2: SGHAT, FQNNGV. Trimming stripped 1 base from V and 8 bases from J, with 7 bases between. Treg sorting used a CD4+CD25+CD127-/low gate. Material for sequencing was tumor-infiltrating Tregs sorted from the breast tumor. The V and J genes are TRBV11-2 and TRBJ2-3; D not certain. The sequence was obtained from a female donor with breast cancer. CDR3 amino acids: CASSLGTATQYF. CDR3 DNA sequence: TGTGCCAGCAGCTTAGGCACCGCTACGCAGTATTTT.